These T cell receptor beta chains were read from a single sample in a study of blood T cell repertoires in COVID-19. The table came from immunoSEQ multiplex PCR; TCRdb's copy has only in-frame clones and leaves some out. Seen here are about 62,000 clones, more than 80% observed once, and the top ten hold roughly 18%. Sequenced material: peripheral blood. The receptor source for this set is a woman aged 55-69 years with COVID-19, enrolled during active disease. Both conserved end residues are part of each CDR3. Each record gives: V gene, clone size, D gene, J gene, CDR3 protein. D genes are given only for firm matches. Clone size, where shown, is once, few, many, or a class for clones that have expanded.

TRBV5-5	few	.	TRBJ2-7	CASSGAGEYEQYF
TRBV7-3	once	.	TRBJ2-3	CASSPTGGTDTQYF
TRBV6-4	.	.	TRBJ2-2	CASSETGLANTGELFF
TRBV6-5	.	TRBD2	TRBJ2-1	CASSFRTSGRYNEQFF
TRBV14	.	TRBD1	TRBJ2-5	CASSRSGTGRLETQYF
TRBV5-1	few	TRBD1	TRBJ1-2	CASSSGDRGANYGYTF
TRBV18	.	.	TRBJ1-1	CASSPQSSTEAFF
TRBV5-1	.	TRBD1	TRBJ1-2	CASSGRKGADYGYTF
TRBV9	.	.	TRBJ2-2	CASSPSQGNTGELFF
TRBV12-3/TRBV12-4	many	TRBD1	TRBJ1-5	CASCRGRNQPQHF
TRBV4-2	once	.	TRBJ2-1	CASSRARLANNEQFF
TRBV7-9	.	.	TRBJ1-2	CASSLIAGGADGYTF
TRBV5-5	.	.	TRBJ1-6	CASSSKNNSPLHF
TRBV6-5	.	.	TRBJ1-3	CASISSSGNTIYF
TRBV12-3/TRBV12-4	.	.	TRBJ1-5	CASRPSTGPQHF
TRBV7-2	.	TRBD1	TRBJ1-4	CASSLDRGREKLFF
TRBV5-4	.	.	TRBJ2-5	CASSLKGVGETQYF
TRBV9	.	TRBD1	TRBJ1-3	CASSVHQGDLTGNTIYF
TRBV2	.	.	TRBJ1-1	CASRVQGIENTEAFF
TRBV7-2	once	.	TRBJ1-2	CASSPTGNYGYTF
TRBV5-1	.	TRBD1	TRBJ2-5	CASSRTGPLGETQYF
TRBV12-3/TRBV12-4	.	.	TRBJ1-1	CASSASYTEAFF
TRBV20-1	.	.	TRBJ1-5	CSASEAGRPQPQHF
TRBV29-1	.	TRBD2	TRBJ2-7	CSVEAGLAGVSYEQYF
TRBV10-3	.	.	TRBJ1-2	CAIRPERYGYTF
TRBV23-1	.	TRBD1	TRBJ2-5	CASIHPGQMKTQYF
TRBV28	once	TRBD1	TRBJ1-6	CASRTPGQGYSPLHF
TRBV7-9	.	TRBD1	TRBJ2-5	CASSATGGKETQYF
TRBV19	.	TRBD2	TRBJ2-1	CASSIARERNNNEQFF
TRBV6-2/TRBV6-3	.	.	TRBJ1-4	CASSYFVRSTNEKLFF
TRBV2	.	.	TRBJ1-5	CASSEAVRIQPQHF
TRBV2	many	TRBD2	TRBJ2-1	CASSVRAGTSSEQFF
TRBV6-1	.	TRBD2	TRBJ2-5	CASSEVRASGIGETQYF
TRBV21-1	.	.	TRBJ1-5	CASSSTGVGNQPQHF
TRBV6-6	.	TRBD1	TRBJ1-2	CASTPNRGGYTF
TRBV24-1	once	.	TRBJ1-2	CATSDYRVDGYTF
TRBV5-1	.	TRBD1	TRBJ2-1	CASSLVQGAYNEQFF
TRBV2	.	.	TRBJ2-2	CASSAHGKNTGELFF
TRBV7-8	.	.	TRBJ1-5	CASSSRPGTPHGLNQPQHF
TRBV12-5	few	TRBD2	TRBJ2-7	CASGLWGSGGYEQYF
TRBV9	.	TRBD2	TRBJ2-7	CASSVGLAHYEQYF
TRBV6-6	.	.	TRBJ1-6	CASTPLGQANSPLHF
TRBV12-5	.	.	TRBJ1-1	CASGLGGFKNTEAFF
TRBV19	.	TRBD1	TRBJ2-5	CASSHPMTGGAETQYF
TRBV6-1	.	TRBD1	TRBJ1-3	CASSDGTGAGNTIYF
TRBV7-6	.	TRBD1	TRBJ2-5	CASSPGQGIAETQYF
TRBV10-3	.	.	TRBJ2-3	CAISEQGRSVTDTQYF
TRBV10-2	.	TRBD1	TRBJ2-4	CASSAGQLSLLAKNIQYF
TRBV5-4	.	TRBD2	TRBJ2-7	CASSFTSGRHEQYF
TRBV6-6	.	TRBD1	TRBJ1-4	CASSYTRDSEKLFF
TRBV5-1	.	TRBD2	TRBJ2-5	CASSLGGLAGQETQYF
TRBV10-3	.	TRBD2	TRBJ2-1	CAISLAGGPGNEQFF
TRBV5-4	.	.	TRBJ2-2	CASSSWAGSTGELFF
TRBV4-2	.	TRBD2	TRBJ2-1	CASSRGLAGDKYKGNEQFF
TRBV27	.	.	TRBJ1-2	CASSLGGRAISF
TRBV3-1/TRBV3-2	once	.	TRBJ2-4	CASSQVNGALAKNIQYF
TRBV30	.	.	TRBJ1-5	CAWSGQMQPQHF
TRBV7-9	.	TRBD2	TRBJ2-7	CASSLGEGGPSYEQYF
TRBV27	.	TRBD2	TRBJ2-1	CASSFSGRNEQFF
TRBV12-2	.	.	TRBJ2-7	CASRLTTGAYEQYF